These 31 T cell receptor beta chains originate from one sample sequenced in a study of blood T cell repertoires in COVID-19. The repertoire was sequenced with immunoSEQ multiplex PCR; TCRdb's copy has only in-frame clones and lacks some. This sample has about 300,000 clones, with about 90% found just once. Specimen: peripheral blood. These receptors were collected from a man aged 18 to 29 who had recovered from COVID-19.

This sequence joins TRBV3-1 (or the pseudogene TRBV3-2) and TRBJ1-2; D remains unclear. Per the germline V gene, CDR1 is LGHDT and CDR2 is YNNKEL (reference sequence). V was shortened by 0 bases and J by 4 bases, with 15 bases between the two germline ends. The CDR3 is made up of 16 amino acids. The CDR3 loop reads CASSQDESGRPYGYTF. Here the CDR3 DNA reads TGTGCCAGCAGCCAAGATGAGAGCGGCCGGCCCTATGGCTACACCTTC.

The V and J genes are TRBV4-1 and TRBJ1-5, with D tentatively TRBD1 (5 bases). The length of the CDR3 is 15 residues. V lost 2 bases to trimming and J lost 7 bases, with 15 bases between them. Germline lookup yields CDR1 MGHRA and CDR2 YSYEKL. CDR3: CASSQSGPQGQPQHF. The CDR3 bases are TGCGCCAGCAGCCAATCTGGTCCTCAGGGACAGCCCCAGCATTTT.

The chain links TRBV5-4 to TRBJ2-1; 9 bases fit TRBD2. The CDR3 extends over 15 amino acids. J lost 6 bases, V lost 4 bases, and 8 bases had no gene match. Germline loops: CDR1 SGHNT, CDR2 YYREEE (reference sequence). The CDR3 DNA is TGTGCCAGCAGCCTCTCCGGGACTAGCTCCAATGAGCAGTTCTTC. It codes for CASSLSGTSSNEQFF.

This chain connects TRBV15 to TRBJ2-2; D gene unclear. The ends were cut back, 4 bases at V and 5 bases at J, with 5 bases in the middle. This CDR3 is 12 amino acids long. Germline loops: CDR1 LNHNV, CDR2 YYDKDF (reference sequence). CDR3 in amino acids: CATSTNTGELFF. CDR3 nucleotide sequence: TGTGCCACCAGCACAAATACCGGGGAGCTGTTTTTT.

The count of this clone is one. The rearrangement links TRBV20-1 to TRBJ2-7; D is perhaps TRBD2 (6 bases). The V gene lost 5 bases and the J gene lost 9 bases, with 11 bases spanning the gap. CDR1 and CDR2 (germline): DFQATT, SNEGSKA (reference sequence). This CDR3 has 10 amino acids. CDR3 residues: CSAWGVVQYF. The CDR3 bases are TGCAGTGCTTGGGGGGTGGTGCAGTACTTC.

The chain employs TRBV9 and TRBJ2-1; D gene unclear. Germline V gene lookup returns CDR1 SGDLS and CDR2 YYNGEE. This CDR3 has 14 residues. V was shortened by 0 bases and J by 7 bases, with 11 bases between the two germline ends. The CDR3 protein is CASSVALAYNEQFF. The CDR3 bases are TGTGCCAGCAGCGTAGCTCTTGCGTATAATGAGCAGTTCTTC.

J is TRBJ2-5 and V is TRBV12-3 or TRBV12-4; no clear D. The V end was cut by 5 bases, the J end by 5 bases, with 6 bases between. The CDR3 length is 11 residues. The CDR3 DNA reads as TGTGCCAGCAGTCGACTCGAGACCCAGTACTTC. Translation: CASSRLETQYF.

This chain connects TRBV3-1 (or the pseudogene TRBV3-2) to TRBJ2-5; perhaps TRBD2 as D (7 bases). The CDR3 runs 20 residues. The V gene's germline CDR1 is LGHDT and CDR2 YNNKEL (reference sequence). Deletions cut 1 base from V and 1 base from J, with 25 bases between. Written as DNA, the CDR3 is TGTGCCAGCAGCCAAGGCCGGATGGGTCGGGGGGCCCAACTCCAAGAGACCCAGTACTTC. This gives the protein CASSQGRMGRGAQLQETQYF.

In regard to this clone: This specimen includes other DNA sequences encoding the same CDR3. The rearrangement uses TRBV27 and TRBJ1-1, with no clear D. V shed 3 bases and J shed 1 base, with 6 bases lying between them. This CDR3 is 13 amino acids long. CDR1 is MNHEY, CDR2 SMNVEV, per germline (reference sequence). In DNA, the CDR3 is TGTGCCAGCAGTTTCGCCAGGAACACTGAAGCTTTCTTT. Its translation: CASSFARNTEAFF.

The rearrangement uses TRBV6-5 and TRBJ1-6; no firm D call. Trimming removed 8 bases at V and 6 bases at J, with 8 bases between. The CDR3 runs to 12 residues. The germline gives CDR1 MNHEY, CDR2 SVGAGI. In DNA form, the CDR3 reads TGTGCCAGCTCCCATGTTAATTCACCCCTCCACTTT. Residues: CASSHVNSPLHF.

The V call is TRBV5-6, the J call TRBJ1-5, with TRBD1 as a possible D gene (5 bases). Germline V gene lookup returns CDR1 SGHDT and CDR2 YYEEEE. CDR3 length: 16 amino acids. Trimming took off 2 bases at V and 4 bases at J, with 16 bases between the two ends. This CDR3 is CASSLGITGGNQPQHF. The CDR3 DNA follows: TGTGCCAGCAGCTTAGGAATAACAGGCGGTAATCAGCCCCAGCATTTT.

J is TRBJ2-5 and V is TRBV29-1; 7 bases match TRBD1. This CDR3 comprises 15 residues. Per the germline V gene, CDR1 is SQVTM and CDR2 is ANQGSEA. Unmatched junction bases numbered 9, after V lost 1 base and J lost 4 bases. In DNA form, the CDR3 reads TGCAGCGTTGAAGCCCTAGACAGGGTGGGAGAGACCCAGTACTTC. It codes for CSVEALDRVGETQYF. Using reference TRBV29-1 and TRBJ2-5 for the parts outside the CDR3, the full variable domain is SAVISQKPSRDICQRGTSLTIQCQVDSQVTMMFWYRQQPGQSLTLIATANQGSEATYESGFVIDKFPISRPNLTFSTLTVSNMSPEDSSIYLCSVEALDRVGETQYFGPGTRLLVL.

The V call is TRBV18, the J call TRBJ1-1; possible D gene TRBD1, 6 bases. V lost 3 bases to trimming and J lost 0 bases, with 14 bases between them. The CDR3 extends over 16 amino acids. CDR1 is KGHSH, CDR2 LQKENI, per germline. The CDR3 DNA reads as TGTGCCAGCTCACCGCCGGGACACACCCTGAACACTGAAGCTTTCTTT. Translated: CASSPPGHTLNTEAFF.

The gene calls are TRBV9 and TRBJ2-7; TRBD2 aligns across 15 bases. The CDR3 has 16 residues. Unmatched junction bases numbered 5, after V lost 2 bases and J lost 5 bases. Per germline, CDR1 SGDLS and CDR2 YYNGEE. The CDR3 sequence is CASSVGLAGGDNEQYF. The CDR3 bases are TGTGCCAGCAGCGTCGGACTAGCGGGAGGGGATAACGAGCAGTACTTC.

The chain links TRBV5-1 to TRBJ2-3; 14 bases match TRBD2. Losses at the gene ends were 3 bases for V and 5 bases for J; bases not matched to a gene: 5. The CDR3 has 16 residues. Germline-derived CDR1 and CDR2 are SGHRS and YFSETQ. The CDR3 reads CASSSGLAGAGDTQYF. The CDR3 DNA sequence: TGCGCCAGCAGCTCGGGACTAGCGGGGGCGGGAGATACGCAGTATTTT.

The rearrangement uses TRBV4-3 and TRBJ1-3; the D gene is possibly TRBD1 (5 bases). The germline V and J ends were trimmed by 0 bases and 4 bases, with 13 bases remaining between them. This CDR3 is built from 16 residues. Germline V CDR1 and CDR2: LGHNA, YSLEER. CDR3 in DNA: TGCGCCAGCAGCCAAGACCCCGGGGGGTACGGAAACACCATATATTTT. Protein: CASSQDPGGYGNTIYF.

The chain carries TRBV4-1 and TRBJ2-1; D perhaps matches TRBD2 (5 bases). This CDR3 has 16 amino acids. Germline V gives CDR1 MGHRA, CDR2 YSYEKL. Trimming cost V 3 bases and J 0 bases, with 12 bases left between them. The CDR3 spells CASSQAGINSYNEQFF. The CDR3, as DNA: TGCGCCAGCAGCCAGGCGGGCATTAACTCCTACAATGAGCAGTTCTTC.

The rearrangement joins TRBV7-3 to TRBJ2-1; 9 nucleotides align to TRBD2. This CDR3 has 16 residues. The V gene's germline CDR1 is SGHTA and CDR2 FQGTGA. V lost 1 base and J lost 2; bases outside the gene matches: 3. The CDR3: CASSLRSSGAYNEQFF. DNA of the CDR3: TGTGCCAGCAGCTTAAGGTCTAGCGGGGCCTACAATGAGCAGTTCTTC.

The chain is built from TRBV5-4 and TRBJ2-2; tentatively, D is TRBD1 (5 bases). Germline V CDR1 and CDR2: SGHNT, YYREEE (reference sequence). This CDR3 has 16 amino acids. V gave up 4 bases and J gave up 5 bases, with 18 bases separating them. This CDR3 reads CASSRTSGKGTGELFF. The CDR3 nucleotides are TGTGCCAGCAGCAGGACCTCAGGGAAGGGAACCGGGGAGCTGTTTTTT.

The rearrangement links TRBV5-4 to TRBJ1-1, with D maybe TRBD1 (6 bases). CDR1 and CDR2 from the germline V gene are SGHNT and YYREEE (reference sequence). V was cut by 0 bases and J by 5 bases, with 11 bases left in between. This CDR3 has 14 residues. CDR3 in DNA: TGTGCCAGCAGCTTGGCGGGGGGCGGAACTGAAGCTTTCTTT. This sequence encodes CASSLAGGGTEAFF. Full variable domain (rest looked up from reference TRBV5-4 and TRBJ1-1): ETGVTQSPTHLIKTRGQQVTLRCSSQSGHNTVSWYQQALGQGPQFIFQYYREEENGRGNFPPRFSGLQFPNYSSELNVNALELDDSALYLCASSLAGGGTEAFFGQGTRLTVV.

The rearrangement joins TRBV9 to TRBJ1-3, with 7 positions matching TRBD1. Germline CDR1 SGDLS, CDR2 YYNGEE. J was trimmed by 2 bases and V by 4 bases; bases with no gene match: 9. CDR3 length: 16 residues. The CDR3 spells CASSPNTGEAGNTIYF. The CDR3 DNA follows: TGTGCCAGCAGCCCAAACACAGGGGAGGCTGGAAACACCATATATTTT.

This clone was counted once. The CDR3 sequence is CASSLVGGQATPRGGYTF. The CDR3 DNA follows: TGTGCCAGCAGCTTAGTTGGAGGACAGGCCACCCCGCGCGGGGGCTACACCTTC. This chain joins TRBV7-9 and TRBJ1-2; 7 nucleotides match TRBD1. The CDR3 has 18 amino acids. Germline V gene data show CDR1 as SEHNR and CDR2 as FQNEAQ (reference sequence). V shed 1 base, J shed 8 bases, and the junction held 19 bases outside the gene matches.

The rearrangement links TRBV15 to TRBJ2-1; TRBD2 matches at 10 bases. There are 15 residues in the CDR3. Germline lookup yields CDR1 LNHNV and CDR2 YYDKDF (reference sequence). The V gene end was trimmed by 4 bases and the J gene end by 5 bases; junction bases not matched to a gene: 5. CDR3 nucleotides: TGTGCCACCAGCATGGTACTAGCGGGAAACAATGAGCAGTTCTTC. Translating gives CATSMVLAGNNEQFF.

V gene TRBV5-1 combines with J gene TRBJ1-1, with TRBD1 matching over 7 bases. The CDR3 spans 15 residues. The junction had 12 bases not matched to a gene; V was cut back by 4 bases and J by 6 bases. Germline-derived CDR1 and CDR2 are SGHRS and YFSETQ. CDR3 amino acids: CASSQGLGGLPEAFF. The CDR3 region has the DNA TGCGCCAGCAGCCAGGGGCTAGGGGGCTTGCCTGAAGCTTTCTTT.

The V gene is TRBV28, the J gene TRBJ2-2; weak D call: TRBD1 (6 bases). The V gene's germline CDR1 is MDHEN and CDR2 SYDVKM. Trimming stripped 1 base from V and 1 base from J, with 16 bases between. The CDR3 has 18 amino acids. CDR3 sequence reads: CASSLYPWAQGNTGELFF. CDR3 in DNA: TGTGCCAGCAGTTTATACCCATGGGCACAGGGGAACACCGGGGAGCTGTTTTTT.

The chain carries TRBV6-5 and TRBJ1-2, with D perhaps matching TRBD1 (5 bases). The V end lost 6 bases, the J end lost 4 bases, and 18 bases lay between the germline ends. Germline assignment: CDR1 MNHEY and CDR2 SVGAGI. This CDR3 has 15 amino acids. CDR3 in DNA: TGTGCCAGCAGCCGGCGAGCGGGGGGAGCCTATGGCTACACCTTC. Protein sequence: CASSRRAGGAYGYTF.

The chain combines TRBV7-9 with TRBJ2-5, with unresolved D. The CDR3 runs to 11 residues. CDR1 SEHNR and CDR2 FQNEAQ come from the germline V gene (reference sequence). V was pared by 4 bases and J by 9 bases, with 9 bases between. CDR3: CASSYDTAQYF. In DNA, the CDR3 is TGTGCCAGCAGCTATGACACGGCCCAGTACTTC.

CDR3 DNA: TGTGCCAGCAGCTCCGTTCATGAGGGGGCGTATGGCTACACCTTC. Translation gives CASSSVHEGAYGYTF. The rearrangement uses TRBV7-9 and TRBJ1-2; 7 bases agree with TRBD1. The V gene's germline CDR1 is SEHNR and CDR2 FQNEAQ (reference sequence). This CDR3 spans 15 amino acids. V was pared by 4 bases and J by 5 bases, with 10 bases of the junction left unmatched.

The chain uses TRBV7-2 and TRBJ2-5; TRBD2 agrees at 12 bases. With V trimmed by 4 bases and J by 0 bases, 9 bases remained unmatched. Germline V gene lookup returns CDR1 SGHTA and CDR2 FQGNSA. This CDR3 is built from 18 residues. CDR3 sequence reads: CASSWPMTSGGYQETQYF. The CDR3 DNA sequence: TGTGCCAGCAGCTGGCCGATGACTAGCGGGGGCTACCAAGAGACCCAGTACTTC.

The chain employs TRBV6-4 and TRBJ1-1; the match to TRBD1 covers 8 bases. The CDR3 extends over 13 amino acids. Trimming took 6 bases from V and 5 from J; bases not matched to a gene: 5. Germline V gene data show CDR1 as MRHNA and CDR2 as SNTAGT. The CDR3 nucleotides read TGTGCCAGCAGCCAACAGGGGGGGACTGAAGCTTTCTTT. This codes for CASSQQGGTEAFF.

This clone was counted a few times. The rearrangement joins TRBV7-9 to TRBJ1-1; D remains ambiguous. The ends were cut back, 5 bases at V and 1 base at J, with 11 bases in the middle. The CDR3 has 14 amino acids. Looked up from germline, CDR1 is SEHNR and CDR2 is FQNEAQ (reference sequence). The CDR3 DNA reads TGTGCCAGCAGCGAGAACCGGGGGAACACTGAAGCTTTCTTT. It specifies CASSENRGNTEAFF.